A single TCR beta chain is shown here with its context. No antigen is known for it. The sample's treatment: 19 received Ad26.COV2.S at low or high dose, single or two shots; several received placebo; per-sample allocation not given. It was on day 63 after the first vaccine or placebo injection that samples were taken. Aged 18-55 years, donor was enrolled in Boston in about 2020. This entry belongs to a study of Ad26.COV2.S vaccination and SARS-CoV-2 variants. Repertoires were generated with immunoSEQ multiplex PCR, while TCRdb's copy carries only in-frame clones and drops some. The sample contains some 390,000 clones, 70% to 90% of which appear only once. Study results and caveats: Once vaccination had occurred, spike-specific CD8+ and CD4+ T cell responses reportedly showed substantial breadth.

Germline V gene lookup returns CDR1 SGHVS and CDR2 FQNEAQ. V lost 0 bases, J lost 10 bases, and 12 bases lay in between. CDR3 length: 13 amino acids. The V and J genes are TRBV7-8 and TRBJ1-1; D remains unclear. The sample was peripheral blood, taken in a trial of Ad26.COV2.S vaccine versus placebo. This receptor was obtained from a person between 18 and 65 years old who received the Ad26.COV2.S COVID-19 vaccine or a placebo. In DNA form, the CDR3 reads TGTGCCAGCAGCTTAGCGGCCCTAGACGGAGCTTTCTTT. Translating gives CASSLAALDGAFF.